Listed below are T cell receptor beta chains from one sample, sequenced in a study of shared clonotypes between healthy human individuals. Profiling relied on immunoSEQ multiplex PCR, and the TCRdb table lists in-frame clones only, not all of them. The data hold under 150,000 clones, with approximately 70% observed a single time. What was sequenced was memory CD8+ T cells sorted from blood. These receptors all come from a woman aged 30 to 39 in good health. The CDR3 runs from the conserved cysteine through the conserved F or W. Clone size is not always given. Where it is, it says once, few, many or a class for expanded clones.

cdr3_aa	cdr3_length	v_call	j_call	clone_size
CASSDTTTGELFF	13	TRBV6-4	TRBJ2-2	-
CASSDTGTHYEQYF	14	TRBV6-1	TRBJ2-7	-
CASSPGGLATYEQYF	15	TRBV7-2	TRBJ2-7	-
CASSYSRNTEAFF	13	TRBV6-6	TRBJ1-1	-
CASSPRTGKVATNEKLFF	18	TRBV7-2	TRBJ1-4	-
CASSLSGRLNTGELFF	16	TRBV27	TRBJ2-2	once
CASSPPTSGRAFNEQFF	17	TRBV18	TRBJ2-1	-
CASSLSAAREQYF	13	TRBV5-6	-	-
CASSYSMITEAFF	13	TRBV6-6	TRBJ1-1	-
CATSGYEAGGTDTQYF	16	TRBV15	TRBJ2-3	-
CASSLGQGGEAFF	13	TRBV7-6	TRBJ1-1	few
CASSLGSHSSYEQYF	15	TRBV13	TRBJ2-7	-
CASSFVMSSGNTIYF	15	TRBV7-9	TRBJ1-3	-
CASSRLTTNEKLFF	14	TRBV5-1	TRBJ1-4	-
CASSVGWEGRIYTSNQPQHF	20	TRBV9	TRBJ1-5	-
CASSSTLSDRGPGEQYF	17	TRBV28	TRBJ2-7	few
CAISEYGISWARSSYNEQFF	20	TRBV10-3	TRBJ2-1	-
CASSDSAGGPGANVLTF	17	TRBV6-4	TRBJ2-6	many
CASSDPGNEQFF	12	TRBV6-1	TRBJ2-1	-
CASSYSSNNEQFF	13	TRBV6-6	TRBJ2-1	-
CASSYGTTGETQYF	14	TRBV27	TRBJ2-5	few
CASSHPGVAGVTYEQYF	17	TRBV4-1	TRBJ2-7	-
CAISAGVRVAFF	12	TRBV10-3	TRBJ1-1	-
CASSTGINTGELFF	14	TRBV2	TRBJ2-2	once
CASGLAENTGELFF	14	TRBV5-1	TRBJ2-2	-
CASSEHNTGELFF	13	TRBV6-1	TRBJ2-2	few
CASSLSWGDTEAFF	14	TRBV9	TRBJ1-1	-
CASSSGQLPPNEQYF	15	TRBV25-1	-	few
CASSHPGTSGSAGELFF	17	TRBV4-1	TRBJ2-2	-
CASSPQALGSSGNTIYF	17	TRBV14	TRBJ1-3	-
CASSYYTTANTGELFF	16	TRBV6-5	TRBJ2-2	few
CASSYSNQFGDEQYF	15	TRBV6-5	TRBJ2-7	-
CASTAGPATNEKLFF	15	TRBV6-1	TRBJ1-4	-
CASSYSILAVTDTQYF	16	TRBV6-6	TRBJ2-3	few
CASSDVGTVNEKLFF	15	TRBV10-2	TRBJ1-4	-
CASSARENNEQFF	13	TRBV10-1	TRBJ2-1	-
CASSQSLHGGSTEAFF	16	TRBV4-2	TRBJ1-1	-
CASSYYRGLLYEQYF	15	TRBV7-3	TRBJ2-7	-
CASSLEYRFRDGYTF	15	TRBV7-2	TRBJ1-2	-
CASSPTRLAGSTDTQYF	17	TRBV7-9	TRBJ2-3	-
CASRGGRGPQRITDTQYF	18	TRBV25-1	TRBJ2-3	-
CASSHNHEQYF	11	TRBV6-6	TRBJ2-7	-
CASSLRAQWPQHF	13	TRBV11-2	TRBJ1-5	-
CASSTTGVPPEAFF	14	TRBV7-9	TRBJ1-1	many
CASSMWTASNQPQHF	15	TRBV19	TRBJ1-5	-
CATSKGTAYEQYF	13	TRBV15	TRBJ2-7	few
CASSQDGAGPAFF	13	TRBV4-2	TRBJ1-1	many
CASSFSSTGELFF	13	TRBV7-3	TRBJ2-2	-